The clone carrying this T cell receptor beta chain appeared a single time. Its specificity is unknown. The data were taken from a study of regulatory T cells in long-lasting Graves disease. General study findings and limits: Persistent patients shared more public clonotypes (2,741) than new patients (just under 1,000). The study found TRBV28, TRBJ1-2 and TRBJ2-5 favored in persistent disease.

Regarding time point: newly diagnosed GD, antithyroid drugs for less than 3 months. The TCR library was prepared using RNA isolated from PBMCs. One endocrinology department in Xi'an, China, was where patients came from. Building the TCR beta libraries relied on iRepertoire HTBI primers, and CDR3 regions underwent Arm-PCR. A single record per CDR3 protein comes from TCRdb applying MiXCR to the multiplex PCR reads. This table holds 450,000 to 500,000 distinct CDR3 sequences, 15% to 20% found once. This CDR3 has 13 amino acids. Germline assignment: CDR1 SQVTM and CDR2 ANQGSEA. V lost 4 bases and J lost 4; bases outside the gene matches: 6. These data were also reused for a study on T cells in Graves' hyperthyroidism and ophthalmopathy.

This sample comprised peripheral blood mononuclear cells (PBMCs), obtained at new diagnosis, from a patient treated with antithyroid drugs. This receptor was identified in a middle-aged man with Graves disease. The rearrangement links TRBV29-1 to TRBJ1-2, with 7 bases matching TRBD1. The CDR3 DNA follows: TGCAGCGTTGGGCGTGGGGACAGCTATGGCTACACCTTC. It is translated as CSVGRGDSYGYTF.